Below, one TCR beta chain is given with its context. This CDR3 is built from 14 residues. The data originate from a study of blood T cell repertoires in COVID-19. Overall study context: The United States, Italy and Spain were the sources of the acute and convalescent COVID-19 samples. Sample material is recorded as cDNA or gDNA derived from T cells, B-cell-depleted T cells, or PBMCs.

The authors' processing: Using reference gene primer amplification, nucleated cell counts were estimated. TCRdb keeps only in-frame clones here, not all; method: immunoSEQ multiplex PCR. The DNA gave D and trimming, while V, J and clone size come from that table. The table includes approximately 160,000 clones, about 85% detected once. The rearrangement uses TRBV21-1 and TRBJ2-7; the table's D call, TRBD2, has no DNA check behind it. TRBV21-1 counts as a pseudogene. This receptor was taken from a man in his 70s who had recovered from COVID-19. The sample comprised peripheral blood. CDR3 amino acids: CASSKEEVRYEQYF. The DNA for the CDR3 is TGTGCCAGCAGCAAAGAGGAGGTGAGGTACGAGCAGTACTTC.